The 10 T cell receptor beta chains below were found in one sample sequenced in a study of post-analysis software for immune sequencing data. The study's findings and limits: Patients had higher frequencies than controls of roughly 5 TRBV segments, including TRBV5-6, TRBV5-1 and TRBV20-1.

Tagging with unique molecular identifiers was a feature of the TCR beta cDNA libraries. From the PCR reads, TCRdb called clonotypes with MiXCR, one entry per CDR3 protein. The repertoire holds roughly 870,000 distinct CDR3 sequences, with roughly 58% as singletons. These receptors have no known antigen. Sequenced sample: blood. These receptors all come from a girl aged 5 to 17 with multiple sclerosis.

The rearrangement joins TRBV7-9 to TRBJ2-5, with 8 bases aligning to TRBD1. Germline V lookup: CDR1 SEHNR, CDR2 FQNEAQ (reference sequence). The CDR3 covers 18 residues. V dropped 4 bases and J dropped 5; count of bases not matched to a gene: 18. CDR3 amino acids: CASSSWTGSKIDTETQYF. Written as DNA, the CDR3 is TGTGCCAGCAGCTCCTGGACAGGGTCTAAAATCGATACGGAGACCCAGTACTTC.

This clonotype turned up a few times. The genes are TRBV15 and TRBJ1-2, with 10 bases lining up with TRBD1. V lost 1 base to trimming and J lost 5 bases; unmatched junction nucleotides: 7. The CDR3 extends over 16 amino acids. Germline assignment: CDR1 LNHNV and CDR2 YYDKDF (reference sequence). The DNA for the CDR3 is TGTGCCACCAGCAGAGGGGACAGGGGACTCACTTATGGCTACACCTTC. Protein product: CATSRGDRGLTYGYTF.

The J gene is TRBJ1-1, the V gene TRBV7-3; D is unresolved. V was cut by 5 bases and J by 1 base, with 11 bases left in between. Germline V lookup: CDR1 SGHTA, CDR2 FQGTGA. There are 14 residues in the CDR3. The DNA for the CDR3 is TGTGCCAGCAGCCCGAAGGTGGGGAACACTGAAGCTTTCTTT. This translates into CASSPKVGNTEAFF.

The rearrangement joins TRBV20-1 to TRBJ2-7, with 7 positions matching TRBD1. Per the germline V gene, CDR1 is DFQATT and CDR2 is SNEGSKA (reference sequence). There are 13 residues in the CDR3. V gave up 5 bases and J gave up 4 bases; unmatched junction bases: 8. CDR3 region: CSAWGTERYEQYF. In nucleotides, the CDR3 is TGCAGTGCTTGGGGGACAGAGAGATACGAGCAGTACTTC.

The chain employs TRBV3-1 and TRBJ2-7; 13 bases match TRBD2. V gave up 0 bases and J gave up 0 bases; unmatched junction bases: 8. The CDR3 runs 19 residues. The germline gives CDR1 LGHDT, CDR2 YNNKEL (reference sequence). CDR3 residues: CASSQDPAGLAGSSYEQYF. CDR3 DNA sequence: TGTGCCAGCAGCCAAGATCCGGCGGGACTAGCGGGAAGCTCCTACGAGCAGTACTTC.

This clonotype was seen a handful of times. The genes are TRBV6-5 and TRBJ1-2; D is ambiguous. The CDR3 is 14 residues long. The V gene's germline CDR1 is MNHEY and CDR2 SVGAGI. The V end was cut by 0 bases, the J end by 4 bases, with 9 bases between. CDR3 in DNA: TGTGCCAGCAGTTACTCTCTGGCGGGCTATGGCTACACCTTC. The encoded protein is CASSYSLAGYGYTF.

V is TRBV12-3 or TRBV12-4 and J is TRBJ2-7, with D possibly TRBD1 on 6 matching bases. The V end lost 7 bases, the J end lost 0 bases, and 22 bases lay between the germline ends. The length of the CDR3 is 17 residues. CDR3 DNA: TGTGCCAGCACCCTATCGGGGTGGGGACATCCCTCCTACGAGCAGTACTTC. Translating gives CASTLSGWGHPSYEQYF.

This clonotype was seen a single time. This sequence joins TRBV7-9 and TRBJ2-1, with D hard to call. The germline CDR1 and CDR2 sequences are SEHNR and FQNEAQ (reference sequence). The ends were cut back, 1 base at V and 0 bases at J, with 7 bases in the middle. The CDR3 has 15 amino acids. CDR3 nucleotide sequence: TGTGCCAGCAGCTTAGTAGGGCACTCCTACAATGAGCAGTTCTTC. Encoded protein: CASSLVGHSYNEQFF. The whole variable domain, filled in from reference TRBV7-9 and TRBJ2-1, reads DTGVSQNPRHKITKRGQNVTFRCDPISEHNRLYWYRQTLGQGPEFLTYFQNEAQLEKSRLLSDRFSAERPKGSFSTLEIQRTEQGDSAMYLCASSLVGHSYNEQFFGPGTRLTVL.

V usage is TRBV6-5 and J usage is TRBJ1-4; D call uncertain. The CDR3 consists of 14 residues. Germline-derived CDR1 and CDR2 are MNHEY and SVGAGI. The germline V and J ends were trimmed by 3 bases and 2 bases, with 7 bases remaining between them. In DNA form, the CDR3 reads TGTGCCAGCAGTTATGGGGTTACTAATGAAAAACTGTTTTTT. It codes for CASSYGVTNEKLFF.

The sample holds one count of this clonotype. The rearrangement links TRBV7-2 to TRBJ1-2; 9 nucleotides align to TRBD1. The CDR3 contains 18 residues. Germline trimming cut 5 bases from V and 4 bases from J; bases unmatched to any gene: 17. Germline CDR1 and CDR2: SGHTA and FQGNSA. The CDR3 here is CASSLGGLNRGRGYGYTF. The CDR3, as DNA: TGTGCCAGCAGCCTAGGAGGTTTAAACAGGGGGCGCGGCTATGGCTACACCTTC.